Listed below are T cell receptor beta chains from one sample, sequenced in a study of cytomegalovirus exposure and HLA in healthy donors. Here immunoSEQ multiplex PCR was the method, and the copy in TCRdb shows in-frame clones only, minus some. The data contain about 58,000 clones, 90% of them singletons. Sequencing used PBMCs. The receptors shown here come from a man younger than 35 in good health and CMV-seronegative. The CDR3 runs from the conserved cysteine through the conserved F or W. The D gene is left open where the match is weak. Clone size is shown for a subset of rows, as once, few, many or a class of expanded clone.

size: .
J: TRBJ1-1
V: TRBV7-3
D: .
DNA: TGTGCCAGCAGCTTATATGTTACGAGTGAAGCTTTCTTT
CDR3: CASSLYVTSEAFF

size: .
J: TRBJ2-5
V: TRBV5-1
D: TRBD2
DNA: TGCGCCAGCAGCTCGGGTCTAGCGGGAGTGATCGAGACCCAGTACTTC
CDR3: CASSSGLAGVIETQYF

size: .
J: TRBJ2-7
V: TRBV11-2
D: .
DNA: TGTGCCAGCAGCTTAGTCAACAGTGGATACGAGCAGTACTTC
CDR3: CASSLVNSGYEQYF

size: .
J: TRBJ2-2
V: TRBV18
D: .
DNA: TGTGCCAGCTCACCAATGCAGGGGACCGGGGAGCTGTTTTTT
CDR3: CASSPMQGTGELFF

size: .
J: TRBJ2-1
V: TRBV10-3
D: TRBD2
DNA: TGTGCCATCAGTGAGTCGTTAGGGACTAGCGGGAGCTATGAGCAGTTCTTC
CDR3: CAISESLGTSGSYEQFF

size: .
J: TRBJ2-1
V: TRBV4-3
D: TRBD2
DNA: TGCGCCAGCAGCCACCGAAGGACTAGCGGGAGAGGGACTGAGCAGTTCTTC
CDR3: CASSHRRTSGRGTEQFF

size: .
J: TRBJ2-5
V: TRBV5-1
D: TRBD2
DNA: TGCGCCAGCAGCTCCTTTACGGGAGCGGGGGAGACCCAGTACTTC
CDR3: CASSSFTGAGETQYF

size: .
J: TRBJ2-7
V: TRBV19
D: .
DNA: TGTGCCAGTAGTGGAGGTCCCCTTTGGTACGAGCAGTACTTC
CDR3: CASSGGPLWYEQYF

size: .
J: TRBJ1-2
V: TRBV19
D: .
DNA: TGTGCCAGTAGTGGACATGGCTATGGCTACACCTTC
CDR3: CASSGHGYGYTF

size: .
J: TRBJ1-1
V: TRBV29-1
D: .
DNA: TGCATTGGGTTTGACAGTCGGAACACTGAAGCTTTCTTT
CDR3: CIGFDSRNTEAFF

size: .
J: TRBJ2-3
V: TRBV6-1
D: TRBD2
DNA: TGTGCCAGCAGTGGTAGCGGGACATGGGATACGCAGTATTTT
CDR3: CASSGSGTWDTQYF

size: .
J: TRBJ1-2
V: TRBV7-9
D: .
DNA: TGTGCCAGCCTTGGGGGGGAGGATGGCTACACCTTC
CDR3: CASLGGEDGYTF

size: few
J: TRBJ2-1
V: TRBV4-2
D: TRBD2
DNA: TGTGCCAGCAGCCAATTGGCGGGAGAAGGCAGGGAGCAGTTCTTC
CDR3: CASSQLAGEGREQFF

size: .
J: TRBJ2-7
V: TRBV9
D: .
DNA: TGTGCCAGCAGCCCGAATCTAGCGAACGAGCAGTACTTC
CDR3: CASSPNLANEQYF

size: .
J: TRBJ1-1
V: TRBV14
D: .
DNA: TGTGCCAGCAGCCTTACGGGGAGAACTGAAGCTTTCTTT
CDR3: CASSLTGRTEAFF

size: .
J: TRBJ2-3
V: TRBV5-1
D: TRBD2
DNA: TGCGCCAGCAGCTCTCGGACTAGCGGGAATACAGATACGCAGTATTTT
CDR3: CASSSRTSGNTDTQYF

size: .
J: TRBJ2-1
V: TRBV25-1
D: TRBD2
DNA: TGTGCCAGCCGGGGGGGGGTGGACGGAATGTTCTTC
CDR3: CASRGGVDGMFF

size: .
J: TRBJ2-3
V: TRBV6-1
D: TRBD2
DNA: TGTGCCAGCAGTGGGACCGGGGGGGGGCCAGATACGCAGTATTTT
CDR3: CASSGTGGGPDTQYF

size: .
J: TRBJ2-3
V: TRBV6-5
D: .
DNA: TGTGCCAGCAGCTCCACACTGGGACTCACAGATACGCAGTATTTT
CDR3: CASSSTLGLTDTQYF

size: .
J: TRBJ1-5
V: TRBV19
D: .
DNA: TGTGCCAGTACCTTTGGAGGGGACCAGCCCCAGCATTTT
CDR3: CASTFGGDQPQHF

size: .
J: TRBJ2-1
V: TRBV7-6
D: TRBD2
DNA: TGTGCCAGCAGCACTGGACTAGACAATGAGCAGTTCTTC
CDR3: CASSTGLDNEQFF

size: .
J: TRBJ2-1
V: TRBV28
D: TRBD2
DNA: TGTGCCAGCAGTTCCGCACGAGGACTAGCGGGAGTCAATGAGCAGTTCTTC
CDR3: CASSSARGLAGVNEQFF

size: .
J: TRBJ1-5
V: TRBV7-9
D: .
DNA: TGTGCCAGCAGCGCGGATTCCTTCTTCCATTTT
CDR3: CASSADSFFHF

size: .
J: TRBJ2-7
V: TRBV2
D: TRBD1
DNA: TGTGCCAGCAGTGGTTGGACAGGGCGAAACGAGCAGTACTTC
CDR3: CASSGWTGRNEQYF

size: once
J: TRBJ2-5
V: TRBV11-3
D: TRBD1
DNA: TGTGCCAGCAGCCCCCCGGGACAGGGGAAAGAGACCCAGTACTTC
CDR3: CASSPPGQGKETQYF

size: few
J: TRBJ2-7
V: TRBV11-1
D: TRBD1
DNA: TGTGCCAGCAGCCAGATGACAGGGCTCTCCTACGAGCAGTACTTC
CDR3: CASSQMTGLSYEQYF

size: .
J: TRBJ2-3
V: TRBV11-3
D: .
DNA: .
CDR3: CASSPRQMSLSTDTQYF

size: once
J: TRBJ1-5
V: TRBV9
D: .
DNA: TGTGCCAGCAGCGCGGAGGTGGGGGGAACCCAGCATTTT
CDR3: CASSAEVGGTQHF

size: .
J: TRBJ2-3
V: TRBV11-3
D: TRBD2
DNA: TGTGCCAGCAATCCTAGCGGGAGGGCGCAGGATACGCAGTATTTT
CDR3: CASNPSGRAQDTQYF